One and the same sample provided the 19 T cell receptor beta chains below, sequenced in a study of blood T cell repertoires in COVID-19. This table comes from immunoSEQ multiplex PCR, and its TCRdb copy is limited to in-frame clones, with some not included. The data show around 120,000 clones, around four fifths seen once. Input material: peripheral blood. The receptors stem from a man between 40 and 49 years old with active or convalescent COVID-19.

The V call is TRBV5-1, the J call TRBJ1-4, with D perhaps matching TRBD1 (6 bases). CDR3 length: 16 residues. The V and J ends lost 0 bases and 4 bases respectively, with 13 bases between them. Looked up from germline, CDR1 is SGHRS and CDR2 is YFSETQ. CDR3 coding DNA: TGCGCCAGCAGCTTGGATCACAGGGCCCGTAATGAAAAACTGTTTTTT. It yields the protein CASSLDHRARNEKLFF.

The rearrangement uses TRBV19 and TRBJ2-3, with 10 bases aligning to TRBD2. Germline CDR1 and CDR2: LNHDA and SQIVND (reference sequence). Trimming at V came to 6 bases and at J to 6 bases, leaving 6 bases not matched to a gene. The CDR3 length is 14 residues. The CDR3 spells CASRPSGGVDTQYF. As DNA, the CDR3 is TGTGCCAGTAGGCCCAGCGGGGGGGTGGATACGCAGTATTTT.

The chain is built from TRBV5-6 and TRBJ1-1; the match to TRBD1 covers 9 bases. This CDR3 is 12 amino acids long. CDR1 and CDR2 (germline): SGHDT, YYEEEE. Trimming cost V 5 bases and J 11 bases; bases outside gene matches: 7. Here the CDR3 reads CASRLQGAGAFF. DNA of the CDR3: TGTGCCAGCAGGTTACAGGGGGCAGGGGCTTTCTTT.

The V gene is TRBV12-3 or TRBV12-4, the J gene TRBJ1-2; possibly TRBD1 for D (6 bases). The CDR3 covers 12 residues. Trimming shortened V by 4 bases and J by 4 bases, and 7 bases separated the two germline ends. The CDR3 DNA follows: TGTGCCAGCAGTTCGACAGGCTATGGCTACACCTTC. It yields the protein CASSSTGYGYTF.

Worth noting for this clone: Mismatch with germline at one junction end may stem from a read error. The chain has TRBV3-1 (or the pseudogene TRBV3-2) and TRBJ2-1, with 10 bases identical to TRBD2. The CDR3 has 13 amino acids. Germline values: CDR1 LGHDT, CDR2 YNNKEL (reference sequence). In nucleotides, the CDR3 is TGTGCCAGCAGCCATCTGACTAGCGGGCTTCTTCTCTTC. The encoded protein is CASSHLTSGLLLF.

V and J are TRBV6-5 and TRBJ1-1, with 7 bases that match TRBD1. The V and J ends lost 5 bases and 11 bases, in that order; junction bases with no gene match: 5. This CDR3 is 11 amino acids long. Germline CDR1 is MNHEY and CDR2 is SVGAGI. For the CDR3, the DNA is TGTGCCAGCAGTCCGGGGACAGTTGCTTTCTTT. Translation gives CASSPGTVAFF.

This clone was seen a handful of times. The rearrangement links TRBV5-8 to TRBJ1-5; TRBD1 might be the D (5 bases). Germline V gene data show CDR1 as SGHTS and CDR2 as YDEGEE. The CDR3 has 15 residues. V lost 4 bases to trimming and J lost 2 bases, with 13 bases between them. The CDR3 DNA follows: TGTGCCAGCAGCCCCTGGGAAGGGGGCAATCAGCCCCAGCATTTT. Translation gives CASSPWEGGNQPQHF.

The V gene is TRBV21-1, the J gene TRBJ2-5; TRBD2 reflects the table's D call only, with no check against the DNA. TRBV21-1 is designated a pseudogene. The CDR3 loop spans 16 amino acids. CDR3 DNA sequence: TGTGCCAGCAGCAAAGGTCTAGCGGGGGGTCAAGAGACCCAGTACTTC. This translates into CASSKGLAGGQETQYF.

The chain combines TRBV5-8 with TRBJ1-2; possibly TRBD1 for D (6 bases). Trimming stripped 0 bases from V and 4 bases from J, with 10 bases between. The CDR3 contains 14 residues. Germline V CDR1 and CDR2: SGHTS, YDEGEE. The CDR3 sequence: CASSLGQEFYGYTF. The CDR3 region has the DNA TGTGCCAGCAGCTTGGGACAGGAATTCTATGGCTACACCTTC. The variable domain in full, completed from reference TRBV5-8 and TRBJ1-2, reads EAGVTQSPTHLIKTRGQQATLRCSPISGHTSVYWYQQALGLGLQFLLWYDEGEERNRGNFPPRFSGRQFPNYSSELNVNALELEDSALYLCASSLGQEFYGYTFGSGTRLTVV.

V gene TRBV5-1 combines with J gene TRBJ2-2; 7 bases are shared with TRBD1. Trimming removed 5 bases from V and 6 bases from J; junction bases left unmatched: 7. The length of the CDR3 is 14 residues. Germline lookup yields CDR1 SGHRS and CDR2 YFSETQ. Written as DNA, the CDR3 is TGCGCCAGCAGGAATACAGGGGATCCCGGGGAGCTGTTTTTT. Protein product: CASRNTGDPGELFF.

This chain connects TRBV3-1 (or the pseudogene TRBV3-2) to TRBJ1-4; D remains unclear. The CDR3 has 16 residues. Trimming removed 0 bases from V and 6 bases from J, with 14 bases in between. Germline V gives CDR1 LGHDT, CDR2 YNNKEL (reference sequence). CDR3 nucleotide sequence: TGTGCCAGCAGCCAAGACCCGGGATTCAACTATGAAAAACTGTTTTTT. It translates to CASSQDPGFNYEKLFF.

The rearrangement joins TRBV6-5 to TRBJ2-7; 10 bases match TRBD1. The germline V gene encodes CDR1 MNHEY and CDR2 SVGAGI. J lost 5 bases, V lost 5 bases, and 6 bases had no gene match. The CDR3 consists of 14 residues. The CDR3 DNA reads as TGTGCCAGCAGTAAGGGACAGGGGTCGAACGAGCAGTACTTC. Translated: CASSKGQGSNEQYF.

This clone has just one count. The chain carries TRBV6-4 and TRBJ1-5; the match to TRBD1 covers 7 bases. The CDR3 extends over 16 amino acids. Germline V gene data show CDR1 as MRHNA and CDR2 as SNTAGT. V was clipped by 5 bases and J by 8 bases; unmatched bases: 15. For the CDR3, the DNA is TGTGCCAGCAGTTTACGGGCAGGGGGGCCGAGGGAGCCCCAGCATTTT. Translation gives CASSLRAGGPREPQHF.

The rearrangement uses TRBV5-1 and TRBJ1-2, with TRBD1 matching 7 bases. The CDR3 consists of 16 residues. Trimming took 3 bases from V and 0 from J; bases not matched to a gene: 8. Germline V CDR1 and CDR2: SGHRS, YFSETQ. CDR3 DNA: TGCGCCAGCAGCTGGACCCAAGGGGGCACTAACTATGGCTACACCTTC. Translating gives CASSWTQGGTNYGYTF.

The chain is built from TRBV7-7 and TRBJ2-5; D call uncertain. The CDR3 runs 11 residues. Between the trimmed V and J ends, which lost 5 bases and 5 bases, there was a span of 6 bases. Germline CDR1 SSHAT, CDR2 FNYEAQ (reference sequence). The CDR3 region has the DNA TGTGCCAGCAGCGCCGGGGAGACCCAGTACTTC. Its translation is CASSAGETQYF.

This clone showed up just once. The chain recombines TRBV5-1 with TRBJ1-6; D uncertain. CDR1 is SGHRS and CDR2 is YFSETQ in the germline V gene. The CDR3 covers 14 residues. The V end lost 1 base, the J end lost 5 bases, and 7 bases lay between the germline ends. CDR3 region: CASSLSQNNSPLHF. CDR3 sequence (DNA): TGCGCCAGCAGCTTGTCGCAGAATAATTCACCCCTCCACTTT.

The chain couples TRBV3-1 (or the pseudogene TRBV3-2) to TRBJ1-1; D is undetermined. V was cut by 4 bases and J by 4 bases, with 10 bases left in between. CDR3 length: 13 amino acids. Germline CDR1 and CDR2: LGHDT and YNNKEL (reference sequence). The CDR3 DNA is TGTGCCAGCAGCCGAATGGGAGGCACTGAAGCTTTCTTT. Residues: CASSRMGGTEAFF.

Within the sample, this clone is medium-sized. The chain carries TRBV7-6 and TRBJ2-7; 8 nucleotides align to TRBD2. There are 18 residues in the CDR3. Germline loops: CDR1 SGHVS, CDR2 FNYEAQ. The V segment lost 4 bases and the J segment 2 bases; nucleotides outside the gene matches: 16. CDR3 protein: CASSSAFGEAGAPYEQYF. The CDR3 nucleotides read TGTGCCAGCAGCTCAGCGTTTGGGGAAGCGGGGGCCCCCTACGAGCAGTACTTC.

This clone appeared a few times. The chain recombines TRBV10-3 with TRBJ1-2; TRBD1 matches 9 bases. The CDR3 has 14 residues. Germline CDR1 and CDR2: ENHRY and SYGVKD. The junction had 4 bases not matched to a gene; V was cut back by 5 bases and J by 3 bases. The DNA of the CDR3 is TGTGCCATCAGTTTGGGACAGGGCGACTATGGCTACACCTTC. It yields the protein CAISLGQGDYGYTF.